The sequence of this T cell receptor beta chain was determined in a study of blood T cell repertoires in COVID-19. Across the whole study: Both acute and convalescent COVID-19 samples were obtained from the United States, Italy and Spain. T cells, B-cell-depleted T cells, or PBMCs provided the cDNA or gDNA that served as material.

How the authors handled the data: Amplification with reference gene primers provided the estimates of nucleated cell counts. Clones were read by immunoSEQ multiplex PCR, and TCRdb kept only the in-frame ones, dropping some. D and trimming come from the DNA, and the V and J calls and clone size come from that table. The profile shows roughly 40,000 clones, roughly 77% of them singletons. This CDR3 is built from 16 residues. CDR1 is ENHRY and CDR2 is SYGVKD in the germline V gene. J lost 4 bases, V lost 10 bases, and 7 bases had no gene match. The V gene is TRBV10-3, the J gene TRBJ2-2; 15 positions agree with TRBD2. The TCR comes from a man older than 75 with acute or convalescent COVID-19. The sample consisted of peripheral blood. CDR3 loop: CATRTSGGDVTGELFF. The CDR3 DNA reads TGTGCCACCAGGACTAGCGGGGGGGACGTCACCGGGGAGCTGTTTTTT.